The clone carrying this T cell receptor beta chain was found many times. These data belong to a study of T cells in Graves' hyperthyroidism and ophthalmopathy. The CDR3 regions of TCR beta were amplified from RNA transcripts. HTBI primers were the set used in a first-round RT-PCR of the TCR CDR3. TCRdb analysed the multiplex PCR reads with MiXCR anew, one entry per CDR3 protein. The sample records about 200,000 distinct CDR3 sequences, roughly a sixth being singletons. Those with hyperthyroidism were 18 to 65 years old, newly diagnosed, and ill for under 2 months. Not enrolled were patients with uncontrolled infection, other autoimmune disease, pregnancy or lactation. Clinicians diagnosed patients from clinical symptoms, serum thyroxine and TRAb, thyroid ultrasound and orbital computed tomography. V was cut by 7 bases and J by 2 bases, with 14 bases left in between. The CDR3 runs 13 residues. The V gene's germline CDR1 is SQVTM and CDR2 ANQGSEA.

Material: blood. The chain recombines TRBV29-1 with TRBJ1-1; no reliable D call. The sequence came from a woman aged 50 to 60 with Graves' hyperthyroidism. In DNA form, the CDR3 reads TGCAGCGCTCGGTCGGATGGAAACACTGAAGCTTTCTTT. Encoded protein: CSARSDGNTEAFF.